This T cell receptor beta chain was retrieved from a study of CD8 T cells in Susac syndrome. Germline CDR1 SQVTM, CDR2 ANQGSEA. Trimming took 5 bases from V and 1 from J, leaving 17 bases between them. The CDR3 has 15 amino acids. With random hexamers, reverse transcription was performed on about 0.45 to 1 ug of RNA. TCRdb reanalysed the immunoSEQ multiplex PCR reads using MiXCR and keeps one entry per CDR3 protein. The sample has about 160,000 distinct CDR3 sequences; just over 90% are singletons. Sequencing of TCR beta was carried out in blood CD8+ and CD4+ T cells. The chain couples TRBV29-1 to TRBJ1-2; tentatively, D is TRBD1 (5 bases). This TCR came from a human donor in good health. The sample consisted of CD4+ T cells from PBMCs. CDR3 coding DNA: TGCAGCGTTACGGGACGCCAGAACTTTAACTATGGCTACACCTTC. Protein sequence: CSVTGRQNFNYGYTF. Full variable domain (rest looked up from reference TRBV29-1 and TRBJ1-2): SAVISQKPSRDICQRGTSLTIQCQVDSQVTMMFWYRQQPGQSLTLIATANQGSEATYESGFVIDKFPISRPNLTFSTLTVSNMSPEDSSIYLCSVTGRQNFNYGYTFGSGTRLTVV.